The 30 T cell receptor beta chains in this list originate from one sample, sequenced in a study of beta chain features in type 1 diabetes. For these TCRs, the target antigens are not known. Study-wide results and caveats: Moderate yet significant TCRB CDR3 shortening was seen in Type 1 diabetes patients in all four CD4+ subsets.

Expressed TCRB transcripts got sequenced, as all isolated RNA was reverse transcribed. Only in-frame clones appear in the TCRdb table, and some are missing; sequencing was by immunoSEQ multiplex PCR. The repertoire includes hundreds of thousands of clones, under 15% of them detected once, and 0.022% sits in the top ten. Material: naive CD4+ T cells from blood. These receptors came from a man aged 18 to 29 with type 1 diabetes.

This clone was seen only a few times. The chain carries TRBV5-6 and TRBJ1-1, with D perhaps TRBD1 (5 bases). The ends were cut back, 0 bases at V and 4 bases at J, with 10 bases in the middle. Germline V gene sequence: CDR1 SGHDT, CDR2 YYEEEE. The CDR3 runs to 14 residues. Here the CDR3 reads CASSLAGIRTEAFF. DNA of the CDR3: TGTGCCAGCAGCTTGGCAGGGATACGCACTGAAGCTTTCTTT.

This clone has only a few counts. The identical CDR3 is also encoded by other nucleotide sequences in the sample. In DNA, the CDR3 is TGTGCCTGGAGTCTCACAGGGAATCAGCCCCAGCATTTT. Translation gives CAWSLTGNQPQHF. The rearrangement uses TRBV30 and TRBJ1-5; D may be TRBD1 (6 bases). The length of the CDR3 is 13 residues. Germline CDR1 GTSNPN, CDR2 SVGIG (reference sequence). V lost 2 bases to trimming and J lost 4 bases, with 9 bases between them.

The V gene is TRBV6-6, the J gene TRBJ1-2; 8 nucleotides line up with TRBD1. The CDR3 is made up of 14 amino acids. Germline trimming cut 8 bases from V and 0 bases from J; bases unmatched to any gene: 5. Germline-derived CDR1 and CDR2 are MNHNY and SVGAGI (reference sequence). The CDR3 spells CASEGTGPNYGYTF. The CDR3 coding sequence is TGTGCCAGCGAAGGGACAGGCCCTAACTATGGCTACACCTTC.

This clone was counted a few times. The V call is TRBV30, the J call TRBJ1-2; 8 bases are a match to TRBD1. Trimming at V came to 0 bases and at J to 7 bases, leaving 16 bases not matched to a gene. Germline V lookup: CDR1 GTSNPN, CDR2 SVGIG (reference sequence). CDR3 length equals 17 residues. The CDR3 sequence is CAWSVNLGVRGQAGYTF. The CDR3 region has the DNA TGTGCCTGGAGTGTAAATCTAGGGGTCAGGGGGCAGGCTGGCTACACCTTC.

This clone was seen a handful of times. The CDR3 nucleotides are TGTGCCAGCAACCCTGATGGGGGGGGCCACACAGATACGCAGTATTTT. Protein: CASNPDGGGHTDTQYF. The chain employs TRBV5-4 and TRBJ2-3; weak D call: TRBD2 (7 bases). V gave up 6 bases and J gave up 2 bases, with 19 bases separating them. CDR3 length: 16 amino acids. Germline loops: CDR1 SGHNT, CDR2 YYREEE (reference sequence).

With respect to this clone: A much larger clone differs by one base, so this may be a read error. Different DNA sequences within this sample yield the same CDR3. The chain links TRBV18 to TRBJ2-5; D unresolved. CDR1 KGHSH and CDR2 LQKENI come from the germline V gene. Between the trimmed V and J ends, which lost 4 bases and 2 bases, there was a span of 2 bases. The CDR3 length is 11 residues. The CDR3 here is CASSLQETQYF. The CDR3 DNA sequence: TGTGCCAGCTCACTACAAGAGACCCAGTACTTC.

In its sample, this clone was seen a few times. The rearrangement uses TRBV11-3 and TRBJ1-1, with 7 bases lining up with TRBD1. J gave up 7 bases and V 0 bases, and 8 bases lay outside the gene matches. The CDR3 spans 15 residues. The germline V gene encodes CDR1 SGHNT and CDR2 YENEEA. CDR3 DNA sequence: TGTGCCAGCAGCTTAGAAGGGACAGATAAAGGTGAAGCTTTCTTT. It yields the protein CASSLEGTDKGEAFF.

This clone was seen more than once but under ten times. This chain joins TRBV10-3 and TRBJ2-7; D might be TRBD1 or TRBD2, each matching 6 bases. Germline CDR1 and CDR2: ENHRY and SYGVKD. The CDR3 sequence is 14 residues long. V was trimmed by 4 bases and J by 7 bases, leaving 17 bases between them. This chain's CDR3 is CAISGGGTYLEQYF. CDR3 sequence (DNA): TGTGCCATCAGTGGAGGGGGGACCTACTTAGAGCAGTACTTC.

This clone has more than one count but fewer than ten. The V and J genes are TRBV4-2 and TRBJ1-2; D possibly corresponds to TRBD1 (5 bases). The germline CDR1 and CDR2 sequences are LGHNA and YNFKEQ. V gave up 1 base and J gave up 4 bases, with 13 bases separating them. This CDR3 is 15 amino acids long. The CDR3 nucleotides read TGTGCCAGCAGCCAAGCTTCAGCAGGGTTCTATGGCTACACCTTC. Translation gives CASSQASAGFYGYTF.

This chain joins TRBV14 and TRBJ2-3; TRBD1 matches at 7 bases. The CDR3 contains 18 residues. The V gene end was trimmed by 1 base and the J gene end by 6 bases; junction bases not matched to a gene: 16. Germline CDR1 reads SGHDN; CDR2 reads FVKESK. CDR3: CASSQVRQGSLSVDTQYF. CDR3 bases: TGTGCCAGCAGCCAAGTTCGACAGGGAAGTCTTAGTGTGGATACGCAGTATTTT.

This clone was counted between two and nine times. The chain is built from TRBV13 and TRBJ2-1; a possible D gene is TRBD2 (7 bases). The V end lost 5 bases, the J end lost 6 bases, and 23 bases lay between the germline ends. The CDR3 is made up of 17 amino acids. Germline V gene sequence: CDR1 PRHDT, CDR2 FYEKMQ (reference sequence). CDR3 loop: CASSATGAGANRNEQFF. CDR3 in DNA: TGTGCCAGCAGCGCTACCGGGGCGGGGGCCAACCGCAATGAGCAGTTCTTC.

The CDR3 reads CAWSVYEDQPQHF. CDR3 nucleotides: TGTGCCTGGAGTGTATATGAGGATCAGCCCCAGCATTTT. The V call is TRBV30, the J call TRBJ1-5; D not certain. The V end lost 0 bases, the J end lost 5 bases, and 8 bases lay between the germline ends. Looked up from germline, CDR1 is GTSNPN and CDR2 is SVGIG (reference sequence). The CDR3 spans 13 residues.

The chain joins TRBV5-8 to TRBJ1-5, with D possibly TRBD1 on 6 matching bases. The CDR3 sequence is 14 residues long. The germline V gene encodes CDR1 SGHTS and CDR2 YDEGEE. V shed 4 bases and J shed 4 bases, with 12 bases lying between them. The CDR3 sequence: CASSPGQPNQPQHF. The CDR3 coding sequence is TGTGCCAGCAGCCCCGGACAGCCTAATCAGCCCCAGCATTTT.

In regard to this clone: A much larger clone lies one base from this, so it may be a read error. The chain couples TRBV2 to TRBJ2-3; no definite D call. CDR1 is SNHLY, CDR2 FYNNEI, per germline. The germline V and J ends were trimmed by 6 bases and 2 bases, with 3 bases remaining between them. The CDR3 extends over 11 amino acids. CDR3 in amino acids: CASRLTDTQYF. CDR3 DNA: TGTGCCAGCAGGCTCACAGATACGCAGTATTTT.

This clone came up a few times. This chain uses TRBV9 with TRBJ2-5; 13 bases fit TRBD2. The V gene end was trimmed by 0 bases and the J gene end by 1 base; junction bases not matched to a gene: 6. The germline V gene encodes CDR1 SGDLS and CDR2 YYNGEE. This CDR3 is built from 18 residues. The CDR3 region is CASSVATRTSGGQETQYF. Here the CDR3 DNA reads TGTGCCAGCAGCGTAGCTACGAGGACTAGCGGGGGCCAAGAGACCCAGTACTTC. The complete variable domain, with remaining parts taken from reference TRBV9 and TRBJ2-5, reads DSGVTQTPKHLITATGQRVTLRCSPRSGDLSVYWYQQSLDQGLQFLIQYYNGEERAKGNILERFSAQQFPDLHSELNLSSLELGDSALYFCASSVATRTSGGQETQYFGPGTRLLVL.

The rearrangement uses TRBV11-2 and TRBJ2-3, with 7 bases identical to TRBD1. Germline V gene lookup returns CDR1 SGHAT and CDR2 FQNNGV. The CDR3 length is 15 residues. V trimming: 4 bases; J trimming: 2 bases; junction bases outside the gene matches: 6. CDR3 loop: CASSSDRWDTDTQYF. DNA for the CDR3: TGTGCCAGCAGCTCGGACAGGTGGGACACAGATACGCAGTATTTT.

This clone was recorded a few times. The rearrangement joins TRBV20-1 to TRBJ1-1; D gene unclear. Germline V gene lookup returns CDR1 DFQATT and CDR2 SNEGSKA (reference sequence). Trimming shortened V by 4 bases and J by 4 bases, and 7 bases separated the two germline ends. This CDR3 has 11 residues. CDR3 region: CSAIESTEAFF. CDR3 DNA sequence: TGCAGTGCTATAGAGAGCACTGAAGCTTTCTTT.

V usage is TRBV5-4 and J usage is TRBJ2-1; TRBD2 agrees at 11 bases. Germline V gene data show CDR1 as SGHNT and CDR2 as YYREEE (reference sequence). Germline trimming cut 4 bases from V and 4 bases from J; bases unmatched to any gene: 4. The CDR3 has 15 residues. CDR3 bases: TGTGCCAGCAGCCCCGGGACTAGCGGTTACAATGAGCAGTTCTTC. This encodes CASSPGTSGYNEQFF. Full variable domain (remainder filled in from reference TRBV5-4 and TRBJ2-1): ETGVTQSPTHLIKTRGQQVTLRCSSQSGHNTVSWYQQALGQGPQFIFQYYREEENGRGNFPPRFSGLQFPNYSSELNVNALELDDSALYLCASSPGTSGYNEQFFGPGTRLTVL.

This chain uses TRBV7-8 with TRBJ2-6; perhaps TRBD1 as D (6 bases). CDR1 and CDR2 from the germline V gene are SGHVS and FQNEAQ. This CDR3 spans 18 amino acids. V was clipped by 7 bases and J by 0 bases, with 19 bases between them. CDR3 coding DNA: TGTGCCAGCACCAACCGGGACAAAGTTAGCTCTGGGGCCAACGTCCTGACTTTC. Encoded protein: CASTNRDKVSSGANVLTF.

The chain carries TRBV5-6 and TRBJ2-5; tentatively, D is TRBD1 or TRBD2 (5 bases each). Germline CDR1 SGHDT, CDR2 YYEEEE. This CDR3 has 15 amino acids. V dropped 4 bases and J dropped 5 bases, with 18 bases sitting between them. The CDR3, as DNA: TGTGCCAGCAGCCCGCCGGGACCGCTACCGGAGACCCAGTACTTC. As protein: CASSPPGPLPETQYF.

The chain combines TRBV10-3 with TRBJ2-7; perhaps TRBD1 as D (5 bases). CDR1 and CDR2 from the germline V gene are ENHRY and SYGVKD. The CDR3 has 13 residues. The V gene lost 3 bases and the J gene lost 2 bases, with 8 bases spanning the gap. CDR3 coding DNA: TGTGCCATCAGTGACAGGGCAGCCTACGAGCAGTACTTC. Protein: CAISDRAAYEQYF.

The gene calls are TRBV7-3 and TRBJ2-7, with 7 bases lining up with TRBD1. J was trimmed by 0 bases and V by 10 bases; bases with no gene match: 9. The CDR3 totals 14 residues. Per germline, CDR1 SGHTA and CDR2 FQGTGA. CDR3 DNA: TGTGCCACGCACCCGGGGACAGCCTCCTACGAGCAGTACTTC. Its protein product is CATHPGTASYEQYF.

The CDR3 protein is CASSPPGGSYNEQFF. The CDR3 DNA follows: TGTGCCAGCAGCCCCCCGGGGGGCTCCTACAATGAGCAGTTCTTC. The chain couples TRBV5-6 to TRBJ2-1, with 7 bases that match TRBD2. Losses at the gene ends were 4 bases for V and 0 bases for J; bases not matched to a gene: 4. CDR3 size: 15 residues. CDR1 is SGHDT and CDR2 is YYEEEE in the germline V gene.

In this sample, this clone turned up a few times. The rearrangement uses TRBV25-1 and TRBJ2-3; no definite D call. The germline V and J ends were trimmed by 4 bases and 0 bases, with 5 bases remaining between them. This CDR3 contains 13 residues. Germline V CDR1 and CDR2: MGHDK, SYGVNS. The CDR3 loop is CASSATSTDTQYF. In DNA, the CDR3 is TGTGCCAGCAGTGCGACTAGCACAGATACGCAGTATTTT.

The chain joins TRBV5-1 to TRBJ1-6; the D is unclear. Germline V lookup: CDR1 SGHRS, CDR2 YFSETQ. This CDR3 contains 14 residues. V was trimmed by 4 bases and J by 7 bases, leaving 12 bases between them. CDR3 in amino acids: CASSVEGPNSPLHF. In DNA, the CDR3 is TGCGCCAGCAGCGTGGAGGGCCCCAATTCACCCCTCCACTTT.

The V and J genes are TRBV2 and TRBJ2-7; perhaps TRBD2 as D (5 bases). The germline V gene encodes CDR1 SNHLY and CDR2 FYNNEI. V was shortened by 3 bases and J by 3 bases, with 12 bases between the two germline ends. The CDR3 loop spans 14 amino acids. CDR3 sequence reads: CASSDLEEIYEQYF. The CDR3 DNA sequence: TGTGCCAGCAGTGATCTGGAGGAGATCTACGAGCAGTACTTC.

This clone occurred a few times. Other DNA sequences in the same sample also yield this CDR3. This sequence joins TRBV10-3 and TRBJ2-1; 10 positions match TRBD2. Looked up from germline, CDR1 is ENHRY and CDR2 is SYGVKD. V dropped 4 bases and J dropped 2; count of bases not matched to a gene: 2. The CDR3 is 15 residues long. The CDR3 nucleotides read TGTGCCATCAGTGGCAGCGGGGGGGCCTACAATGAGCAGTTCTTC. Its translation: CAISGSGGAYNEQFF.

The CDR3 loop reads CASSPRDRRNYGYTF. For the CDR3, the DNA is TGTGCCAGCAGCCCCAGGGACAGGAGGAACTATGGCTACACCTTC. This chain connects TRBV7-9 to TRBJ1-2, with TRBD1 identical over 8 bases. CDR3 size: 15 residues. The V and J ends lost 5 bases and 2 bases, in that order; junction bases with no gene match: 7. Germline V gives CDR1 SEHNR, CDR2 FQNEAQ (reference sequence).

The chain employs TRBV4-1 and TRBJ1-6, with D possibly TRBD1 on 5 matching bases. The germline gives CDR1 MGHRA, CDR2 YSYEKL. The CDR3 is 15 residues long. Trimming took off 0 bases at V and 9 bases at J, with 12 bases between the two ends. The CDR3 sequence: CASSQDFMGVSPLHF. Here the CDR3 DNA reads TGCGCCAGCAGCCAAGATTTCATGGGGGTTTCACCCCTCCACTTT.

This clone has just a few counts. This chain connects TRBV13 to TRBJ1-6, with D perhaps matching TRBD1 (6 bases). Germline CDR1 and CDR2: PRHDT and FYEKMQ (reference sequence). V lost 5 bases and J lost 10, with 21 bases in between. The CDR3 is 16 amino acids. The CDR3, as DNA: TGTGCCAGCAGCCACGACGGAGGGGGAATTGGATCACCCCTCCACTTT. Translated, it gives CASSHDGGGIGSPLHF. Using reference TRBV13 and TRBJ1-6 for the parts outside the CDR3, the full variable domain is AAGVIQSPRHLIKEKRETATLKCYPIPRHDTVYWYQQGPGQDPQFLISFYEKMQSDKGSIPDRFSAQQFSDYHSELNMSSLELGDSALYFCASSHDGGGIGSPLHFGNGTRLTVT.